The present entry profiles one T cell receptor beta chain with its context. The ends lost 5 bases at V and 5 bases at J; junction bases unmatched: 10. Germline-derived CDR1 and CDR2 are LNHDA and SQIVND (reference sequence). This CDR3 contains 15 residues. The data were obtained in a study of T cells in localized non-small cell lung cancer. Clones were sequenced by immunoSEQ multiplex PCR, and TCRdb holds only the in-frame ones, with some missing. The top ten clones hold 1% to 1.5% of a sample with 70,000 or so clones, 70% to 85% of them seen once. The chain links TRBV19 to TRBJ2-5; 8 bases are shared with TRBD1. This TCR was recovered from a female donor aged 60 or older with stage I lung adenocarcinoma. Sequencing used peripheral blood, obtained before any cancer treatment. CDR3 sequence: CASSLQGAGSETQYF. CDR3 bases: TGTGCCAGTAGTCTCCAGGGGGCAGGTTCGGAGACCCAGTACTTC.